Listed here is a single T cell receptor (beta chain). Antigen unknown. The data stem from a study of early T cells in non-severe SARS-CoV-2 infection. TCRdb independently ran MiXCR on the 5' RACE reads; one entry per CDR3 protein. The sample holds about 77,000 distinct CDR3 sequences, roughly a sixth seen once. General study results and limits: Matching with VDJdb favored anti-spike CD8 responses (missing private and CD4 specificities).

This TCR was recovered from an adult who was a healthcare worker with PCR-confirmed SARS-CoV-2 infection or an uninfected control (not recorded which). Material for sequencing was whole blood.

The CDR3 reads CASTLAAVREQYF. CDR3 DNA sequence: TGTGCCAGCACTCTAGCGGCGGTGAGGGAGCAGTACTTC. The chain joins TRBV6-6 to TRBJ2-7; 7 nucleotides match TRBD2. V shed 7 bases and J 7 bases; nucleotides not matched to a gene: 10. Germline V CDR1 and CDR2: MNHNY, SVGAGI (reference sequence). This CDR3 contains 13 residues.